These 15 T cell receptor beta chains came from one sample sequenced in a study of human CD8 memory T cell subsets. Investigators built TCR beta libraries using UMI-labeled 5' RACE. TCRdb reprocessed the 5' RACE reads and reports one entry per CDR3 protein, with no DNA. The data include some 7,000 distinct CDR3 sequences; the top ten clones carry around 20%. The sequencing input was CD8+ T cells from PBMCs. The source of these receptors is a human donor in good health.

Measured by frequency, this clonotype is medium-sized. V gene TRBV7-9 combines with J gene TRBJ2-7. Looked up from germline, CDR1 is SEHNR and CDR2 is FQNEAQ (reference sequence). The CDR3 has 14 residues. CDR3 sequence: CASSTTQTWDEQYF. Full variable domain (rest looked up from reference TRBV7-9 and TRBJ2-7): DTGVSQNPRHKITKRGQNVTFRCDPISEHNRLYWYRQTLGQGPEFLTYFQNEAQLEKSRLLSDRFSAERPKGSFSTLEIQRTEQGDSAMYLCASSTTQTWDEQYFGPGTRLTVT.

V usage is TRBV6-4 and J usage is TRBJ1-2. CDR1 MRHNA and CDR2 SNTAGT come from the germline V gene. CDR3 length: 14 amino acids. CDR3 residues: CASRETPAAYGYTF.

This clonotype ranks as medium-sized in terms of frequency. This chain connects TRBV2 to TRBJ2-7; TCRdb returns TRBD1, unconfirmable since there is no DNA. Looked up from germline, CDR1 is SNHLY and CDR2 is FYNNEI. This CDR3 region has 14 residues. The CDR3 sequence is CASSELGQNYEQYF.

The V gene is TRBV29-1, the J gene TRBJ2-7; there is no DNA to check the TCRdb D call of TRBD1. The V gene's germline CDR1 is SQVTM and CDR2 ANQGSEA. The CDR3 extends over 13 amino acids. The chain's CDR3 is CSVVGQGINEQYF.

V gene TRBV27 combines with J gene TRBJ2-2; TCRdb lists TRBD1, though no DNA is available to test this call. CDR1 and CDR2 (germline): MNHEY, SMNVEV (reference sequence). The CDR3 loop spans 17 amino acids. CDR3 sequence reads: CASSPGYGFANTGELFF.

This chain joins TRBV5-1 and TRBJ2-7; TCRdb calls TRBD1, which cannot be checked without DNA. Germline loops: CDR1 SGHRS, CDR2 YFSETQ. CDR3 length: 16 residues. The CDR3 is CASSGLAGTGEYEQYF.

The J gene is TRBJ2-1, the V gene TRBV3-1; TCRdb outputs TRBD2, but without DNA this stays unchecked. CDR1 is LGHDT and CDR2 is YNNKEL in the germline V gene (reference sequence). The CDR3 loop spans 16 amino acids. The CDR3 sequence is CASSQDLAGPYNEQFF.

The rearrangement uses TRBV10-3 and TRBJ2-7. This CDR3 has 15 amino acids. The V gene's germline CDR1 is ENHRY and CDR2 SYGVKD. CDR3 in amino acids: CAISGAATSSYEQYF.

J is TRBJ2-3 and V is TRBV11-2. This CDR3 comprises 15 residues. Germline CDR1 reads SGHAT; CDR2 reads FQNNGV. CDR3 sequence reads: CASSFGGTYTDTQYF.

CDR3 in amino acids: CASSDGDSVHEQFF. This chain joins TRBV2 and TRBJ2-1; TCRdb selects TRBD1, and the lack of DNA leaves this call unchecked. The CDR3 consists of 14 residues. Germline loops: CDR1 SNHLY, CDR2 FYNNEI.

This clonotype is classed as medium-sized (0.01 to 0.1%) by frequency. This chain links TRBV7-8 with TRBJ1-2; checking the TCRdb D call of TRBD1 is not possible without DNA. From germline, CDR1 is SGHVS and CDR2 FQNEAQ. CDR3 length: 12 amino acids. The CDR3 loop reads CASSDRGYGYTF.

The chain employs TRBV29-1 and TRBJ2-5; the TCRdb D gene call, TRBD1, has no DNA to confirm it. Germline V CDR1 and CDR2: SQVTM, ANQGSEA. The CDR3 sequence is 14 residues long. CDR3 sequence: CSVPSPGQRETQYF.

This chain connects TRBV12-3 or TRBV12-4 to TRBJ2-7. The CDR3 loop spans 13 amino acids. The CDR3: CASSFGVNYEQYF.

By frequency, this clonotype is medium-sized. V and J are TRBV15 and TRBJ1-4; without DNA, the TCRdb call of TRBD1 cannot be checked. CDR3 length equals 14 residues. CDR1 and CDR2 from the germline V gene are LNHNV and YYDKDF (reference sequence). CDR3 sequence reads: CATSSGTGNEKLFF. The full variable domain, completed using reference TRBV15 and TRBJ1-4, is DAMVIQNPRYQVTQFGKPVTLSCSQTLNHNVMYWYQQKSSQAPKLLFHYYDKDFNNEADTPDNFQSRRPNTSFCFLDIRSPGLGDTAMYLCATSSGTGNEKLFFGSGTQLSVL.

This clonotype registers medium-sized by frequency. The chain is built from TRBV6-2 or TRBV6-3 and TRBJ2-1; TCRdb names TRBD2, which stays unverified in the absence of DNA. This CDR3 is 19 amino acids long. Germline V gene data show CDR1 as MNHEY and CDR2 as SVGEGT. The chain's CDR3 is CASSYGAASGTTIINEQFF.